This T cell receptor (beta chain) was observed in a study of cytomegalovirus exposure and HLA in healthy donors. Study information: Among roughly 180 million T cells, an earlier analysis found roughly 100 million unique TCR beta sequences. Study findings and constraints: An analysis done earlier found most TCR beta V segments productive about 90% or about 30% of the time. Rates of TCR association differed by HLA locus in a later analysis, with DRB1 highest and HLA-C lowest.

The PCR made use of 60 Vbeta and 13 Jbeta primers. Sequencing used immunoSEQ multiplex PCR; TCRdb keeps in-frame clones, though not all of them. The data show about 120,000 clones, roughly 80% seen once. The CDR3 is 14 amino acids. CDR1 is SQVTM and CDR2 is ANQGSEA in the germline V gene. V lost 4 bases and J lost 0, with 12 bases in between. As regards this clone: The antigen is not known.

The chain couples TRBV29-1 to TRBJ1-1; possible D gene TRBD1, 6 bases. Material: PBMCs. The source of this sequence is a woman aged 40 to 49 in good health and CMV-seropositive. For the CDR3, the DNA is TGCAGCGTTGCAAGGGACACTATGAACACTGAAGCTTTCTTT. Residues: CSVARDTMNTEAFF.